This T cell receptor (beta chain) is drawn from a study of human T cells and chemical hapten exposure. TCRdb analysed the RACE reads with MiXCR anew, one entry per CDR3 protein. Among around 300,000 distinct CDR3 sequences listed, roughly 6.9% were seen once. This clonotype was detected many times. V dropped 8 bases and J dropped 5 bases, with 13 bases sitting between them. Germline V CDR1 and CDR2: SNHLY, FYNNEI. CDR3 length equals 13 residues. The sample's time point: patch test 1, 2 weeks after DPC sensitization. Described treatment: therapeutic diphenylcyclopropenone sensitization with weekly scalp DPC.

The TCR comes from a woman in her late teens or twenties with alopecia areata. Some clones in this sample may be carry-over from other donors' samples. The J gene is TRBJ1-5, the V gene TRBV2; D remains ambiguous. This sample comprised whole blood, obtained in connection with sensitization to the hapten diphenylcyclopropenone (DPC). This CDR3 is CASLAGMDQPQHF. The CDR3 DNA follows: TGTGCCAGCTTGGCGGGGATGGATCAGCCCCAGCATTTT.